The 18 T cell receptor beta chains listed next were all sequenced from one sample in a study of blood T cell repertoires in COVID-19. Generated by immunoSEQ multiplex PCR, the TCRdb table keeps only in-frame clones and is missing some. The table has approximately 90,000 clones, 81% seen once; the top ten hold less than 4.5%. Material for sequencing was peripheral blood. The source is a man aged 60 to 69 with acute or convalescent COVID-19.

The chain couples TRBV11-2 to TRBJ2-1, with D maybe TRBD2 (5 bases). Germline V gene data show CDR1 as SGHAT and CDR2 as FQNNGV. The CDR3 loop spans 15 amino acids. V was pared by 5 bases and J by 3 bases, with 14 bases between. The CDR3 here is CASSHRAGVYNEQFF. The CDR3 nucleotides read TGTGCCAGCAGCCACCGGGCCGGGGTCTACAATGAGCAGTTCTTC. The entire variable domain, with the rest obtained from reference TRBV11-2 and TRBJ2-1, is as follows: EAGVAQSPRYKIIEKRQSVAFWCNPISGHATLYWYQQILGQGPKLLIQFQNNGVVDDSQLPKDRFSAERLKGVDSTLKIQPAKLEDSAVYLCASSHRAGVYNEQFFGPGTRLTVL.

This clone was seen only a few times. V is TRBV7-6 and J is TRBJ1-2; D is unclear. Trimming shortened V by 1 base and J by 8 bases, and 11 bases separated the two germline ends. Germline CDR1 is SGHVS and CDR2 is FNYEAQ. This CDR3 comprises 13 residues. As DNA, the CDR3 is TGTGCCAGCAGCTTAGACCAGTCGGGGGGCTACACCTTC. This encodes CASSLDQSGGYTF. The variable domain in full, with the rest retrieved from reference TRBV7-6 and TRBJ1-2, is GAGVSQSPRYKVTKRGQDVALRCDPISGHVSLYWYRQALGQGPEFLTYFNYEAQQDKSGLPNDRFSAERPEGSISTLTIQRTEQRDSAMYRCASSLDQSGGYTFGSGTRLTVV.

This clone appeared a single time. Its ends do not fully match the called genes, so a read error is possible. The sample carries other DNA sequences with the same CDR3. The genes are TRBV6-5 and TRBJ2-5; D possibly uses TRBD1 or TRBD2 (6 bases each). The germline CDR1 and CDR2 sequences are MNHEY and SVGAGI. The CDR3 runs 15 residues. Here the CDR3 reads CASSYGGLGQETQYF. The DNA for the CDR3 is TGTGCCAGTAGTTACGGGGGCTTGGGCCAAGAGACCCAGTACTTC.

The chain uses TRBV3-1 (or the pseudogene TRBV3-2) and TRBJ1-3, with unresolved D. Trimming removed 2 bases at V and 4 bases at J, with 9 bases between. This CDR3 contains 14 residues. Looked up from germline, CDR1 is LGHDT and CDR2 is YNNKEL (reference sequence). The CDR3 nucleotides are TGTGCCAGCAGCCAACGCGGGATAGGAAACACCATATATTTT. Its translation is CASSQRGIGNTIYF.

The chain joins TRBV7-3 to TRBJ1-2; D may be TRBD1 (6 bases). The CDR3 runs to 13 residues. Looked up from germline, CDR1 is SGHTA and CDR2 is FQGTGA. Trimming removed 7 bases from V and 8 bases from J, with 17 bases in between. CDR3 bases: TGTGCCAGCACCGACCGGGACACTGGAGGCTACACCTTC. It codes for CASTDRDTGGYTF.

This rearrangement joins TRBV5-4 to TRBJ1-2, with TRBD1 matching over 9 bases. The trim removed 4 bases at V and 7 bases at J, leaving 8 bases unmatched. The CDR3 is 14 residues long. Germline loops: CDR1 SGHNT, CDR2 YYREEE (reference sequence). The CDR3, as DNA: TGTGCCAGCAGCACCCGGACAGGGGAAGTTGGCTACACCTTC. Translation: CASSTRTGEVGYTF.

The rearrangement links TRBV5-1 to TRBJ2-7, with a possible D match to TRBD1 (6 bases). The CDR3 extends over 16 amino acids. CDR1 and CDR2 from the germline V gene are SGHRS and YFSETQ. The V gene lost 3 bases and the J gene lost 3 bases, with 19 bases spanning the gap. DNA of the CDR3: TGCGCCAGCAGCTCTCACGGTGAGACAGGCGTCTACGAGCAGTACTTC. Translating it yields CASSSHGETGVYEQYF.

The chain is built from TRBV27 and TRBJ1-5; 9 bases map to TRBD1. The CDR3 spans 16 residues. V gave up 6 bases and J gave up 0 bases; unmatched junction bases: 6. Germline loops: CDR1 MNHEY, CDR2 SMNVEV (reference sequence). CDR3 sequence reads: CASRSRQGDSNQPQHF. For the CDR3, the DNA is TGTGCCAGCAGATCGAGACAGGGGGATAGCAATCAGCCCCAGCATTTT.

The chain recombines TRBV28 with TRBJ2-1, with 9 bases matching TRBD1. Germline V gene data show CDR1 as MDHEN and CDR2 as SYDVKM. J was trimmed by 8 bases and V by 5 bases; bases with no gene match: 7. The CDR3 totals 14 residues. CDR3 sequence: CASSLRQGVHEQFF. The CDR3 nucleotides read TGTGCCAGCAGTCTCCGACAGGGGGTCCATGAGCAGTTCTTC.

The sample holds one count of this clone. One end of the junction does not line up with germline, which may come from a read error. The V gene is TRBV5-6, the J gene TRBJ1-5, with 7 bases matching TRBD1. This CDR3 is built from 10 residues. Germline V gives CDR1 SGHDT, CDR2 YYEEEE. The CDR3 region is CASSLRQGIF. The CDR3 coding sequence is TGTGCCAGCAGTTTGAGACAGGGAATTTTT.

The genes are TRBV18 and TRBJ2-3, with 8 bases matching TRBD2. CDR1 is KGHSH, CDR2 LQKENI, per germline. Losses at the gene ends were 3 bases for V and 1 base for J; bases not matched to a gene: 6. The CDR3 spans 16 residues. This CDR3 is CASSPNSGIRTDTQYF. In nucleotides, the CDR3 is TGTGCCAGCTCACCTAATAGCGGGATCCGCACAGATACGCAGTATTTT.

The chain carries TRBV18 and TRBJ2-7, with 8 bases fitting TRBD2. The V segment lost 4 bases and the J segment 6 bases; nucleotides outside the gene matches: 23. The length of the CDR3 is 19 residues. Germline V gives CDR1 KGHSH, CDR2 LQKENI. The CDR3 nucleotides are TGTGCCAGCTCACGAAGTCCCGGGACTGGACCGGGGGGGTCTACCGAGCAGTACTTC. Its protein product is CASSRSPGTGPGGSTEQYF. Together with reference TRBV18 and TRBJ2-7, the CDR3 gives the full variable domain: NAGVMQNPRHLVRRRGQEARLRCSPMKGHSHVYWYRQLPEEGLKFMVYLQKENIIDESGMPKERFSAEFPKEGPSILRIQQVVRGDSAAYFCASSRSPGTGPGGSTEQYFGPGTRLTVT.

Note on this clone: The same CDR3 arises from other DNA sequences in this sample as well. This chain joins TRBV6-5 and TRBJ1-5; 7 bases line up with TRBD1. CDR1 MNHEY and CDR2 SVGAGI come from the germline V gene. Trimming cost V 2 bases and J 5 bases; bases outside gene matches: 3. The CDR3 covers 14 residues. The CDR3 bases are TGTGCCAGCAGTTACAGGACAGGTGATCAGCCCCAGCATTTT. Translating it yields CASSYRTGDQPQHF.

The V call is TRBV3-1 (or the pseudogene TRBV3-2), the J call TRBJ2-3, with 10 bases identical to TRBD2. Trimming removed 3 bases from V and 2 bases from J; junction bases left unmatched: 20. From germline, CDR1 is LGHDT and CDR2 YNNKEL (reference sequence). This CDR3 spans 21 amino acids. The CDR3 region is CASSHRLGTSDLNTDTDTQYF. In DNA form, the CDR3 reads TGTGCCAGCAGCCATCGATTGGGGACTAGCGACCTCAACACGGACACAGATACGCAGTATTTT.

The V call is TRBV18, the J call TRBJ2-3; D is unclear. V shed 1 base and J shed 2 bases, with 10 bases lying between them. The germline CDR1 and CDR2 sequences are KGHSH and LQKENI. This CDR3 has 15 amino acids. CDR3 region: CASSPLHRDTDTQYF. Here the CDR3 DNA reads TGTGCCAGCTCACCACTGCACAGAGACACAGATACGCAGTATTTT.

The J gene is TRBJ2-7, the V gene TRBV3-1 (or the pseudogene TRBV3-2), with 9 bases matching TRBD1. The CDR3 spans 15 residues. CDR1 and CDR2 (germline): LGHDT, YNNKEL (reference sequence). V lost 2 bases, J lost 0 bases, and 2 bases stayed unmatched. The chain's CDR3 is CASSQLQGASYEQYF. CDR3 DNA sequence: TGTGCCAGCAGCCAATTACAGGGGGCCTCCTACGAGCAGTACTTC.

The rearrangement uses TRBV7-9 and TRBJ1-6; 7 positions agree with TRBD1. Trimming took 7 bases from V and 0 from J; bases not matched to a gene: 6. The CDR3 extends over 16 amino acids. Per germline, CDR1 SEHNR and CDR2 FQNEAQ (reference sequence). The CDR3 region has the DNA TGTGCCAGCACGAGACAGGGCCCCTCCTATAATTCACCCCTCCACTTT. It translates to CASTRQGPSYNSPLHF.

The chain has TRBV4-3 and TRBJ1-6, with a possible D match to TRBD1 (6 bases). Germline CDR1 and CDR2: LGHNA and YSLEER. The CDR3 length is 15 residues. Trimming shortened V by 4 bases and J by 6 bases, and 13 bases separated the two germline ends. The CDR3: CASSLIDRSNSPLHF. The CDR3 DNA follows: TGCGCCAGCAGCCTAATCGACAGGAGTAATTCACCCCTCCACTTT.